This TCR beta chain is from a study of T cells after yellow fever vaccination. TCRdb re-called the 5' RACE reads with MiXCR, one entry per CDR3 protein. The top ten clones hold 2.5% to 4% of a sample with more than 300,000 distinct CDR3 sequences, about 10% of them seen once. This clonotype has at least ten counts. The germline V gene encodes CDR1 LNHDA and CDR2 SQIVND (reference sequence). The J segment lost 2 bases and the V segment lost 7 bases, leaving 12 bases of the junction unmatched. The CDR3 is 16 residues long. Sequencing used CD4+ T cells sorted from PBMCs, obtained 45 days after the yellow fever booster vaccination. The chain employs TRBV19 and TRBJ1-2, with 8 bases identical to TRBD1. This TCR was sampled from a man aged 18 to 35 who received the YFV17D yellow fever vaccine. In nucleotides, the CDR3 is TGTGCCAGTACCTGGACAGGGCCGGTAGAAAACTATGGCTACACCTTC. Translated, it gives CASTWTGPVENYGYTF.